This record looks at one T cell receptor beta chain sequence and its context. The CDR3 is 17 residues long. V gave up 4 bases and J gave up 2 bases; unmatched junction bases: 8. Germline V gives CDR1 SGHDN, CDR2 FVKESK. These data originate in a study of blood T cell repertoires in COVID-19. Study-wide background: Material from acute and convalescent COVID-19 was sourced from the United States, Italy and Spain. Sources were T cells, B-cell-depleted T cells, or PBMCs; the material itself was cDNA or gDNA.

In the authors' workflow: Counts of nucleated cells, estimated from reference gene primer amplification, were obtained. The repertoire was sequenced with immunoSEQ multiplex PCR; TCRdb's copy has only in-frame clones and lacks some. That table furnishes V, J and clone size, whereas the DNA furnished D and trimming. The table has about 110,000 clones, 75% to 95% seen once. The sequenced sample was peripheral blood. The receptor comes from a woman in her twenties or thirties with acute or convalescent COVID-19. This chain connects TRBV14 to TRBJ2-3; 11 positions agree with TRBD2. CDR3 amino acids: CASSLGLAEYFTDTQYF. For the CDR3, the DNA is TGTGCCAGCAGCCTGGGACTAGCGGAATACTTCACAGATACGCAGTATTTT.